Ten or more counts support the clone carrying this T cell receptor (beta chain). The antigen is undetermined. This sample is part of a study of T-cell memory formation after mild COVID-19. Study-wide background: TCR clusters were mostly confined to one donor each. General study points: SARS-CoV-2 specificity of second-wave clones peaking day 37 was unconfirmed.

With constant-segment primers, 5'RACE yielded cDNA libraries of TCR alpha and TCR beta that carried sample barcodes and UMIs. TCRdb ran MiXCR on the 5' RACE reads and lists one entry per CDR3 protein. The table records 200,000 or so distinct CDR3 sequences, 15% to 20% of them present only once. Trimming pared 6 bases from V and 8 bases from J, leaving 16 bases between. This CDR3 is built from 13 residues. CDR1 and CDR2 (germline): MNHEY, SVGAGI. The clonotype originates from an adult woman who had mild COVID-19 (a few samples of this study predate the infection). Cell type and time point are not known. What was sequenced was PBMCs or a T cell subset sorted from them (not recorded which). The chain combines TRBV6-5 with TRBJ1-2; D is perhaps TRBD1 (5 bases). The DNA of the CDR3 is TGTGCCAGCAGAACACCCGGGGGGAAAGGCTACACCTTC. Amino acids: CASRTPGGKGYTF.